The next 11 T cell receptor beta chains were all read from a single sample in a study of CD8 T cells in Susac syndrome. Random hexamers were used to reverse transcribe roughly 0.5 to 1 ug of RNA. TCRdb called the immunoSEQ multiplex PCR reads again in MiXCR, with one record for every CDR3 protein. Of under 150,000 distinct CDR3 sequences in the sample, about 94% were seen once. Material for sequencing was CD4+ T cells from PBMCs. The source of these receptors is a human donor with multiple sclerosis.

V gene TRBV7-9 combines with J gene TRBJ2-7; D gene uncertain. Germline CDR1 SEHNR, CDR2 FQNEAQ (reference sequence). Trimming took off 1 base at V and 1 base at J, with 8 bases between the two ends. This CDR3 is 14 amino acids long. CDR3 in DNA: TGTGCCAGCAGCTTAGGAACACGGTCCTACGAGCAGTACTTC. This sequence encodes CASSLGTRSYEQYF. The whole variable domain, filled in from reference TRBV7-9 and TRBJ2-7, reads DTGVSQNPRHKITKRGQNVTFRCDPISEHNRLYWYRQTLGQGPEFLTYFQNEAQLEKSRLLSDRFSAERPKGSFSTLEIQRTEQGDSAMYLCASSLGTRSYEQYFGPGTRLTVT.

This clonotype was detected only once. The chain joins TRBV30 to TRBJ2-7, with D perhaps TRBD2 (5 bases). Germline-derived CDR1 and CDR2 are GTSNPN and SVGIG (reference sequence). V shed 1 base and J shed 3 bases, with 16 bases lying between them. This CDR3 contains 15 residues. The CDR3 coding sequence is TGTGCCTGGAGTGGGAGGAGGTGGAATAACTACGAGCAGTACTTC. It specifies CAWSGRRWNNYEQYF.

The chain carries TRBV6-5 and TRBJ1-1, with TRBD1 matching over 10 bases. This CDR3 is 13 amino acids long. CDR1 MNHEY and CDR2 SVGAGI come from the germline V gene. V was pared by 4 bases and J by 10 bases, with 6 bases of the junction left unmatched. CDR3 in DNA: TGTGCCAGCAGTTCCCGCGGGACAGGGGCAGCTTTCTTT. It encodes CASSSRGTGAAFF.

The genes are TRBV10-3 and TRBJ2-5, with D perhaps TRBD2 (7 bases). CDR3 size: 15 residues. V was cut by 3 bases and J by 5 bases, with 16 bases left in between. The germline V gene has CDR1 ENHRY and CDR2 SYGVKD. The CDR3 protein is CAISERRGAQETQYF. The CDR3, as DNA: TGTGCCATCAGTGAAAGACGGGGGGCCCAGGAGACCCAGTACTTC.

The rearrangement uses TRBV30 and TRBJ2-5; no firm D call. CDR3 size: 13 residues. Trimming shortened V by 0 bases and J by 2 bases, and 7 bases separated the two germline ends. The germline gives CDR1 GTSNPN, CDR2 SVGIG (reference sequence). The CDR3 here is CAWSVDGQETQYF. The CDR3 nucleotides are TGTGCCTGGAGTGTGGACGGACAAGAGACCCAGTACTTC. Supplemented by reference TRBV30 and TRBJ2-5, the full variable domain reads SQTIHQWPATLVQPVGSPLSLECTVEGTSNPNLYWYRQAAGRGLQLLFYSVGIGQISSEVPQNLSASRPQDRQFILSSKKLLLSDSGFYLCAWSVDGQETQYFGPGTRLLVL.

The chain couples TRBV12-3 or TRBV12-4 to TRBJ2-5; perhaps D is TRBD1 or TRBD2 (6 bases each). V lost 3 bases, J lost 5 bases, and 10 bases lay in between. The CDR3 length is 13 residues. CDR3 protein: CASSLDSGETQYF. Here the CDR3 DNA reads TGTGCCAGCAGTTTGGACAGCGGGGAGACCCAGTACTTC.

The chain joins TRBV19 to TRBJ2-1; 13 nucleotides align to TRBD2. V shed 4 bases and J 7 bases; nucleotides not matched to a gene: 4. CDR1 LNHDA and CDR2 SQIVND come from the germline V gene (reference sequence). This CDR3 region has 15 residues. CDR3 DNA sequence: TGTGCCAGTAGTACACTAGCGGGGGGGCGGAATGAGCAGTTCTTC. This codes for CASSTLAGGRNEQFF.

As to this clonotype: At one end, the junction sequence differs from germline, possibly due to a read error. The gene calls are TRBV3-1 and TRBJ1-6; tentatively, D is TRBD1 (6 bases). The CDR3 totals 13 residues. Germline-derived CDR1 and CDR2 are LGHDT and YNNKEL (reference sequence). The CDR3 is CASNTGSNSPLHF. CDR3 in DNA: TGTGCCAGCAATACAGGGTCTAATTCACCCCTCCATTTT.

The rearrangement links TRBV5-1 to TRBJ2-3; D call uncertain. The V end lost 0 bases, the J end lost 7 bases, and 15 bases lay between the germline ends. The length of the CDR3 is 15 residues. Germline loops: CDR1 SGHRS, CDR2 YFSETQ. CDR3: CASSLEASLLNTQYF. The CDR3 DNA follows: TGCGCCAGCAGCTTGGAGGCCAGCTTGCTTAATACGCAGTATTTT.

This rearrangement joins TRBV6-2 or TRBV6-3 to TRBJ2-1; TRBD2 might be the D (5 bases). The CDR3 consists of 13 residues. Germline loops: CDR1 MNHEY, CDR2 SVGEGT. Trimming pared 5 bases from V and 8 bases from J, leaving 13 bases between. CDR3 coding DNA: TGTGCCAGCAGTCCTACTAGGACCGATGAGCAGTTCTTC. Translation: CASSPTRTDEQFF.

This chain links TRBV25-1 with TRBJ1-2, with no clear D. The CDR3 totals 14 residues. V was trimmed by 2 bases and J by 7 bases, leaving 14 bases between them. Germline V gives CDR1 MGHDK, CDR2 SYGVNS. The CDR3 sequence: CASSESIGRSGYTF. The CDR3 DNA reads TGTGCCAGCAGTGAAAGTATTGGGCGTTCTGGCTACACCTTC.